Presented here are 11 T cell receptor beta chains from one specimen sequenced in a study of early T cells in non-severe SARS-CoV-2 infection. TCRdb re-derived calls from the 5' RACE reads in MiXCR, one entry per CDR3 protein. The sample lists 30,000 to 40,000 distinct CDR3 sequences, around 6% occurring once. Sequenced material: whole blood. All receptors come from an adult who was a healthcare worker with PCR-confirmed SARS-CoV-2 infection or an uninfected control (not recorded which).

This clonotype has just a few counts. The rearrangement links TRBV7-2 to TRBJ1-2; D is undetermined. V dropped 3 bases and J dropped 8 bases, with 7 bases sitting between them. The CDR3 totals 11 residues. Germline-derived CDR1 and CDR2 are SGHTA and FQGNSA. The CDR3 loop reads CASSLLVGYTF. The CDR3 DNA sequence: TGTGCCAGCAGCTTGTTAGTCGGCTACACCTTC. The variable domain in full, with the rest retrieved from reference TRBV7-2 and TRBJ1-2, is GAGVSQSPSNKVTEKGKDVELRCDPISGHTALYWYRQSLGQGLEFLIYFQGNSAPDKSGLPSDRFSAERTGGSVSTLTIQRTQQEDSAVYLCASSLLVGYTFGSGTRLTVV.

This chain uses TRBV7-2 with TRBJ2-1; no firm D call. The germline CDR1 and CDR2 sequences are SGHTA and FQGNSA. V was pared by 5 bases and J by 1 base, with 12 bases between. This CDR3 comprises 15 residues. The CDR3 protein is CASSPQTGSYNEQFF. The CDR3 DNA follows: TGTGCCAGCAGCCCACAGACCGGTTCCTACAATGAGCAGTTCTTC.

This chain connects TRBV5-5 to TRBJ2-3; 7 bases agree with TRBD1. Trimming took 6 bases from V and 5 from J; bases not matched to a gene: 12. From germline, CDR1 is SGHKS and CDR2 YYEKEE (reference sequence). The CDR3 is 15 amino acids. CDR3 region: CASTSGRGLGDTQYF. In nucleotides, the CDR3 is TGTGCCAGCACCTCGGGAAGGGGGCTGGGAGATACGCAGTATTTT.

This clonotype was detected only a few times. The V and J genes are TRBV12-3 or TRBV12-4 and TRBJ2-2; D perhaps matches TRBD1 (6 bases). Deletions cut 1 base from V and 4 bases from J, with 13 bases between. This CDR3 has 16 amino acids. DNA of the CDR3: TGTGCCAGCAGTTTAGATCAGGGGACCCCCACCGGGGAGCTGTTTTTT. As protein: CASSLDQGTPTGELFF.

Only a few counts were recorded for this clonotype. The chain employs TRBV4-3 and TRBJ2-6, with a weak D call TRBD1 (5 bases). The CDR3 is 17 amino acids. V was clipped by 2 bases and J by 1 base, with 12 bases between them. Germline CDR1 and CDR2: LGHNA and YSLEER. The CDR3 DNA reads TGCGCCAGCAGCCAAAGGATCGACAGTTCTGGGGCCAACGTCCTGACTTTC. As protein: CASSQRIDSSGANVLTF.

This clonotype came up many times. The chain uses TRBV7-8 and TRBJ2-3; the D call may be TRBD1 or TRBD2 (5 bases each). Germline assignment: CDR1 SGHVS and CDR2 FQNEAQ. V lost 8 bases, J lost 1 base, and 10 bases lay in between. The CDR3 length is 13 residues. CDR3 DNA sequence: TGTGCCAGCGGGGTGGGGGGCACAGATACGCAGTATTTT. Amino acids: CASGVGGTDTQYF.

CDR3 sequence reads: CASSLNSYSNQPQHF. CDR3 DNA sequence: TGTGCCAGCAGCTTAAACAGCTATAGCAATCAGCCCCAGCATTTT. V is TRBV11-2 and J is TRBJ1-5; D unresolved. This CDR3 contains 15 residues. CDR1 SGHAT and CDR2 FQNNGV come from the germline V gene. V lost 2 bases, J lost 0 bases, and 8 bases lay in between.

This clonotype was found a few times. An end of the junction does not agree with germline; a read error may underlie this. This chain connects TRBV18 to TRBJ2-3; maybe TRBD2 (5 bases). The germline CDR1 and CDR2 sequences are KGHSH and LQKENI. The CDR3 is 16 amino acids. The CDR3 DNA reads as TGTGCCAACTCACCAGCCGGGGTCCTTAGCACAGATACGCAGTATTTT. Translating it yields CANSPAGVLSTDTQYF.

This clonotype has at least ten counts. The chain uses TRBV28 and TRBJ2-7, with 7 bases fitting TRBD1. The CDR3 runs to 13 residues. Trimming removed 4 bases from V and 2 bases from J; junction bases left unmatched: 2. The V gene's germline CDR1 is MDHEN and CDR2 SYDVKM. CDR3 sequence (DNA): TGTGCCAGCAGTTACAGGGGAACCTACGAGCAGTACTTC. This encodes CASSYRGTYEQYF.

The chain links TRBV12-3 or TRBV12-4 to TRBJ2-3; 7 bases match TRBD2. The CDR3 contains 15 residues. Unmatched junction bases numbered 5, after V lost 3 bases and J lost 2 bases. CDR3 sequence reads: CASSFLGLFTDTQYF. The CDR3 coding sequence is TGTGCCAGCAGTTTTCTGGGACTATTCACAGATACGCAGTATTTT.

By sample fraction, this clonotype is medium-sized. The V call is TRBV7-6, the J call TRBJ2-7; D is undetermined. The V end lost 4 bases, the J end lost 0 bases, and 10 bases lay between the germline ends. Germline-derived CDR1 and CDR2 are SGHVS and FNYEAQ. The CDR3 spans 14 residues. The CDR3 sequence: CASSSSVSSYEQYF. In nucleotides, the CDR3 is TGTGCCAGCAGCTCCTCCGTCTCCTCCTACGAGCAGTACTTC.